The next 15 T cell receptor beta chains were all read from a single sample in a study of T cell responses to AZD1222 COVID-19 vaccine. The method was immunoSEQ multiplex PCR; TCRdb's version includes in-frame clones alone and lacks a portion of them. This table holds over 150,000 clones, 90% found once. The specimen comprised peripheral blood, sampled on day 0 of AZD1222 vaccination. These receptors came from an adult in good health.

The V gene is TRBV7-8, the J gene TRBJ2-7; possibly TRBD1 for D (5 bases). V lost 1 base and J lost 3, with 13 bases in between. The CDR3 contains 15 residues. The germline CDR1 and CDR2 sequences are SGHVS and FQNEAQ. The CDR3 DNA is TGTGCCAGCAGCTTAGAGATAGGGGATATCTACGAGCAGTACTTC. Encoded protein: CASSLEIGDIYEQYF.

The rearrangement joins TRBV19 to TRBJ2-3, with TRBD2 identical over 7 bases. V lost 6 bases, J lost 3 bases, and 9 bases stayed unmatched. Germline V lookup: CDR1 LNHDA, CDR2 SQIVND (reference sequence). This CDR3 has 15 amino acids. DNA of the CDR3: TGTGCCAGTAGAAAGGGAGGGGTCGGGACAGATACGCAGTATTTT. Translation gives CASRKGGVGTDTQYF.

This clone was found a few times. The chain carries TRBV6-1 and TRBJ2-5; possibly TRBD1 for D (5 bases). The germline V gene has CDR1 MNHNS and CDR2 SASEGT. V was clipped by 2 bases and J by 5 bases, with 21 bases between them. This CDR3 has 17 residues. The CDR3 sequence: CASSENFMDIPWETQYF. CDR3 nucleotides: TGTGCCAGCAGTGAAAATTTTATGGACATCCCTTGGGAGACCCAGTACTTC.

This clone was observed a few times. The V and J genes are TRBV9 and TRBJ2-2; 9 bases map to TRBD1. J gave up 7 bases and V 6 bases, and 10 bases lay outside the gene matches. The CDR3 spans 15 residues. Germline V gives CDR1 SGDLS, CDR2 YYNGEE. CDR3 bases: TGTGCCAGCACCCGTTTACAGGGGGCGGTCGGGGAGCTGTTTTTT. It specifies CASTRLQGAVGELFF.

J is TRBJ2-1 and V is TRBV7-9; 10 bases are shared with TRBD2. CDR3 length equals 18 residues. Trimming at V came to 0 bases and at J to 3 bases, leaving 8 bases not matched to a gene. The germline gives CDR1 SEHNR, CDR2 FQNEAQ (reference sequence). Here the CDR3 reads CASSLAGPTSGHYNEQFF. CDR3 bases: TGTGCCAGCAGCTTAGCGGGCCCGACTAGCGGGCACTACAATGAGCAGTTCTTC.

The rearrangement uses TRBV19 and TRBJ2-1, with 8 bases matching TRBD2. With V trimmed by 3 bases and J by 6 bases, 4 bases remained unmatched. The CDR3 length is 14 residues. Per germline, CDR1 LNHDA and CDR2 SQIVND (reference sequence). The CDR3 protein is CASSILAGRNEQFF. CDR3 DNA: TGTGCCAGTAGTATTTTAGCGGGGCGCAATGAGCAGTTCTTC.

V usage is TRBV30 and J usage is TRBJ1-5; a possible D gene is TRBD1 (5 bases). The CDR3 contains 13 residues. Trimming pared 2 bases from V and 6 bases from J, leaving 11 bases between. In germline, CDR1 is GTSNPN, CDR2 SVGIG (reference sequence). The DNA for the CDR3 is TGTGCCTGGAGTCTAGGGGTTAGTCAGCCCCAGCATTTT. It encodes CAWSLGVSQPQHF.

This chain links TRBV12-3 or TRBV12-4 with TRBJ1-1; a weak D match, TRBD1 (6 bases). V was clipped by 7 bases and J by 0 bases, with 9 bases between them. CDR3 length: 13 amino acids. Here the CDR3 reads CASKGGLNTEAFF. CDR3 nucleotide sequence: TGTGCCAGCAAAGGGGGACTGAACACTGAAGCTTTCTTT.

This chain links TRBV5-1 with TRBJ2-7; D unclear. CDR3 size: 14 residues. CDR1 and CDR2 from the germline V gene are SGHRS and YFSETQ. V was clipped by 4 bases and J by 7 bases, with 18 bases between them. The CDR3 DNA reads TGCGCCAGCAGCCCCAACGAGATGATGGGGGAGCAGTACTTC. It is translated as CASSPNEMMGEQYF.

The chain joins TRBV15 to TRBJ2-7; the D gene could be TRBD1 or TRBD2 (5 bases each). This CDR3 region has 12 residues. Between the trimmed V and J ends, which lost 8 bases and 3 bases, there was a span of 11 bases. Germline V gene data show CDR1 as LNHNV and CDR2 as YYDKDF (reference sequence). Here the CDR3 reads CATDWGIYEQYF. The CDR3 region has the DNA TGTGCCACCGACTGGGGGATCTACGAGCAGTACTTC.

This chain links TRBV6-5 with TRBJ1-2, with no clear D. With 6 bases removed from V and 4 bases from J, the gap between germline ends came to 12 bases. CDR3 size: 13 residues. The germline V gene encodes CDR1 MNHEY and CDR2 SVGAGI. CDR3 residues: CASRAAASYGYTF. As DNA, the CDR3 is TGTGCCAGCAGGGCGGCAGCTAGCTATGGCTACACCTTC.

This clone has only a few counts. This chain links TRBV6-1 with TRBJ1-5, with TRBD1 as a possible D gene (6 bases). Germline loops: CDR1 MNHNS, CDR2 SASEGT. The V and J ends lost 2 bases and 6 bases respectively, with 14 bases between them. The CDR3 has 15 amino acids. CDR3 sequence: CASSEYPTGTQPQHF. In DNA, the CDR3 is TGTGCCAGCAGTGAATACCCTACAGGGACTCAGCCCCAGCATTTT.

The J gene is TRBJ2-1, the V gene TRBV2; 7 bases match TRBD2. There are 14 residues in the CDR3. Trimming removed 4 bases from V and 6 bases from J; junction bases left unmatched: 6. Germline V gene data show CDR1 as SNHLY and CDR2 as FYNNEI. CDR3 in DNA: TGTGCCAGCAGTGTCCAGCGGGGCATCAATGAGCAGTTCTTC. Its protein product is CASSVQRGINEQFF.

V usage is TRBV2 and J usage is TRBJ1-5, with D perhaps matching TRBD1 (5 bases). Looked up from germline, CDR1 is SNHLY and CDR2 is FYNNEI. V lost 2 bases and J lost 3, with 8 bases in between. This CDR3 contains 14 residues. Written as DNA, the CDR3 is TGTGCCAGCAGTGAACAGGGTCTCAATCAGCCCCAGCATTTT. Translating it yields CASSEQGLNQPQHF.

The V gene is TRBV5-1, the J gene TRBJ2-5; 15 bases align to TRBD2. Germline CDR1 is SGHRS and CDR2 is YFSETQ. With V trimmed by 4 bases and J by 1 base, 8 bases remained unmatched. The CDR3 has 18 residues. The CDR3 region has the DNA TGCGCCAGCAGCGGGGGACTAGCGGGGGGTCCCCTCCAAGAGACCCAGTACTTC. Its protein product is CASSGGLAGGPLQETQYF.